The present entry profiles one TCR beta chain with its context. The sample originates from a study of CD8+ T cells in alopecia areata. This CDR3 is 15 amino acids long. With V trimmed by 2 bases and J by 5 bases, 5 bases remained unmatched. Germline loops: CDR1 GTSNPN, CDR2 SVGIG (reference sequence). Treatment noted: oral pan-JAK inhibitor, 5-10 mg twice daily. Sequencing templates came from extracted RNA that was reverse transcribed into cDNA. Sequenced by immunoSEQ multiplex PCR; TCRdb stores in-frame clones only, minus some. The data show 190,000 or so clones, with around 60% seen just once and over 10% held by the top ten.

The rearrangement uses TRBV30 and TRBJ2-1; TRBD2 aligns across 11 bases. The TCR sequence derives from a human donor with alopecia areata. The source was CD8+ T cells sorted from blood, collected at week 24, from a patient treated with tofacitinib. The CDR3 coding sequence is TGTGCCTGGAGTTCCACTAGCGGGGGTCACAATGAGCAGTTCTTC. Translation gives CAWSSTSGGHNEQFF.